Given below is one TCR beta chain in context. The antigen remains unidentified. The CDR3 consists of 14 residues. Germline CDR1 ENHRY, CDR2 SYGVKD. Trimming removed 4 bases at V and 5 bases at J, with 14 bases between. This entry belongs to a study of multiple sclerosis patients with progressive multifocal leukoencephalopathy. Study context: The control group, sampled over time, had multiple sclerosis, received natalizumab and did not develop PML. Study outcomes and limitations: Expanded clones at PML onset predated and persisted through natalizumab therapy.

Specified time point: before natalizumab initiation. All patients had prior interferon beta, and all PML patients were female. Synthetic inline TR CDR3 controls covering all V-J pairings were spiked into each PCR. Libraries were prepared by immunoSEQ multiplex PCR; TCRdb keeps only in-frame clonotypes and omits some of them. Of tens of thousands of clones in the sample, about 88% were seen once. Sequenced: PBMCs. This TCR derives from a human donor with multiple sclerosis. The gene calls are TRBV10-3 and TRBJ1-2; perhaps TRBD1 as D (5 bases). CDR3 in DNA: TGTGCCATCAGTGGATCGGGACGGACGTATGGCTACACCTTC. Translating gives CAISGSGRTYGYTF.